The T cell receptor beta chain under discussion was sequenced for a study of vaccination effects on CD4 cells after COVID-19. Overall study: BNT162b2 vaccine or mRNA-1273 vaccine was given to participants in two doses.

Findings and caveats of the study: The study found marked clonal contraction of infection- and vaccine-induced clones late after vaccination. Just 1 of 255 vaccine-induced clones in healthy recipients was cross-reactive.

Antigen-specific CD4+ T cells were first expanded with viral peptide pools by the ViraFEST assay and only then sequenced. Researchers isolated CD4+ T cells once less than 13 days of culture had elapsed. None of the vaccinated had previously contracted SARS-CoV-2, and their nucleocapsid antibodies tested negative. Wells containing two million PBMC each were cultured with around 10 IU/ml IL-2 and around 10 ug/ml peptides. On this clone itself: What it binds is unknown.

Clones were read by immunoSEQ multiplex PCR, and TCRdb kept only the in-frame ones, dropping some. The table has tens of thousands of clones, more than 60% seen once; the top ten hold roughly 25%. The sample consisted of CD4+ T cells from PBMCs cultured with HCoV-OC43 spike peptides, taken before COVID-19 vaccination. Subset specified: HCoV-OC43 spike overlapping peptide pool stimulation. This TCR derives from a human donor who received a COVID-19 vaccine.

The DNA for the CDR3 is TGTGCCAGCAGTTACTATGGCTACACCTTC. As protein: CASSYYGYTF. The V call is TRBV6-5, the J call TRBJ1-2; no firm D call. This CDR3 is built from 10 residues. Trimming took off 1 base at V and 6 bases at J, with 0 bases between the two ends. Germline assignment: CDR1 MNHEY and CDR2 SVGAGI.